Following are 10 T cell receptor beta chains from one sample sequenced in a study of T-cell memory formation after mild COVID-19. TCRdb re-derived calls from the 5' RACE reads in MiXCR, one entry per CDR3 protein. The data contain around 390,000 distinct CDR3 sequences, approximately 15% of them singletons. Sequenced material: PBMCs or a T cell subset sorted from them (not recorded which). The receptors come from a man younger than 30 who had mild COVID-19 (a few samples of this study predate the infection). Cell type and time point are not known.

The rearrangement joins TRBV5-1 to TRBJ2-5; TRBD2 agrees at 7 bases. The V and J ends lost 2 bases and 7 bases, in that order; junction bases with no gene match: 5. In germline, CDR1 is SGHRS, CDR2 YFSETQ. The CDR3 has 13 residues. The CDR3 nucleotides read TGCGCCAGCAGCTTTGGGGGGGATGTGACCCAGTACTTC. Its translation is CASSFGGDVTQYF.

The chain combines TRBV4-1 with TRBJ1-2; D is unclear. This CDR3 is 15 amino acids long. Germline CDR1 is MGHRA and CDR2 is YSYEKL. Trimming shortened V by 0 bases and J by 0 bases, and 8 bases separated the two germline ends. CDR3 loop: CASSQDVQANYGYTF. The CDR3 DNA sequence: TGCGCCAGCAGCCAAGATGTCCAGGCTAACTATGGCTACACCTTC.

V usage is TRBV4-3 and J usage is TRBJ1-6; possible D gene TRBD1, 6 bases. Per the germline V gene, CDR1 is LGHNA and CDR2 is YSLEER. V lost 2 bases and J lost 13, with 15 bases in between. The CDR3 is made up of 14 amino acids. For the CDR3, the DNA is TGCGCCAGCAGCCAACACTCAGGGGAGAGGCCCCTCCACTTT. This encodes CASSQHSGERPLHF.

This chain uses TRBV27 with TRBJ2-7, with 12 bases fitting TRBD2. V trimming: 6 bases; J trimming: 4 bases; junction bases outside the gene matches: 10. The CDR3 spans 16 residues. The germline CDR1 and CDR2 sequences are MNHEY and SMNVEV (reference sequence). The CDR3, as DNA: TGTGCCAGCAGCCCACTAGCGGGGGGCCGCCTTTACGAGCAGTACGTC. Protein product: CASSPLAGGRLYEQYV.

The rearrangement links TRBV5-4 to TRBJ1-2; possibly TRBD1 for D (5 bases). Trimming removed 4 bases from V and 12 bases from J, with 19 bases in between. The germline V gene encodes CDR1 SGHNT and CDR2 YYREEE (reference sequence). This CDR3 is 13 amino acids long. Here the CDR3 reads CASSPDSTSENTF. The CDR3 DNA follows: TGTGCCAGCAGCCCCGACAGCACAAGCGAGAACACCTTC.

This clonotype was counted a few times. The J gene is TRBJ2-3, the V gene TRBV7-2; 7 bases line up with TRBD2. V was clipped by 3 bases and J by 5 bases; unmatched bases: 5. The CDR3 sequence is 14 residues long. The germline CDR1 and CDR2 sequences are SGHTA and FQGNSA. Written as DNA, the CDR3 is TGTGCCAGCAGCTTCCAGCGGGGTGAAGATACGCAGTATTTT. Protein sequence: CASSFQRGEDTQYF.

The chain is built from TRBV24-1 and TRBJ1-5, with 7 bases matching TRBD1. V gave up 4 bases and J gave up 4 bases; unmatched junction bases: 6. The CDR3 length is 15 residues. Germline assignment: CDR1 KGHDR and CDR2 SFDVKD. This CDR3 reads CATSDPGTANQPQHF. CDR3 bases: TGTGCCACCAGTGACCCCGGGACAGCTAATCAGCCCCAGCATTTT.

This clonotype showed up just a few times. The V call is TRBV3-1, the J call TRBJ1-1, with TRBD1 matching over 8 bases. V shed 4 bases, J shed 1 base, and the junction held 5 bases outside the gene matches. The CDR3 has 15 residues. CDR1 and CDR2 (germline): LGHDT, YNNKEL (reference sequence). CDR3 region: CASSPPGTGNTEAFF. Here the CDR3 DNA reads TGTGCCAGCAGCCCGCCCGGGACAGGGAACACTGAAGCTTTCTTT.

There are a few counts of this clonotype. The CDR3 DNA follows: TGTGCCAGCAGCCTTCAACGGGGGGCGTTATACATTCAGTACTTC. It translates to CASSLQRGALYIQYF. This chain uses TRBV7-2 with TRBJ2-4; D might be TRBD2 (7 bases). V dropped 5 bases and J dropped 8 bases, with 19 bases sitting between them. The CDR3 runs to 15 residues. The V gene's germline CDR1 is SGHTA and CDR2 FQGNSA.

This clonotype was counted between two and nine times. The chain recombines TRBV29-1 with TRBJ2-3; 7 positions agree with TRBD1. Germline lookup yields CDR1 SQVTM and CDR2 ANQGSEA. This CDR3 is 13 amino acids long. The V and J ends lost 8 bases and 3 bases, in that order; junction bases with no gene match: 8. This CDR3 reads CSRGGAGTDTQYF. The CDR3 DNA sequence: TGCAGCAGAGGGGGCGCAGGGACAGATACGCAGTATTTT.